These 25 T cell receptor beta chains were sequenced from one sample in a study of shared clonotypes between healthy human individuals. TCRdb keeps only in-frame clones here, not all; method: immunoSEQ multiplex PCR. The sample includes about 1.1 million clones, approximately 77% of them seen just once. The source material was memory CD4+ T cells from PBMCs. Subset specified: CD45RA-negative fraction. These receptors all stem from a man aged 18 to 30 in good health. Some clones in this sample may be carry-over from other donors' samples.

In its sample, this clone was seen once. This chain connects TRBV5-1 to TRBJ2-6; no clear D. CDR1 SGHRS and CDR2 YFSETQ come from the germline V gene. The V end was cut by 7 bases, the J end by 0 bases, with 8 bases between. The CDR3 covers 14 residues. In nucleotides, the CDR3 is TGCGCCAGCCAAGACACCTCTGGGGCCAACGTCCTGACTTTC. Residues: CASQDTSGANVLTF.

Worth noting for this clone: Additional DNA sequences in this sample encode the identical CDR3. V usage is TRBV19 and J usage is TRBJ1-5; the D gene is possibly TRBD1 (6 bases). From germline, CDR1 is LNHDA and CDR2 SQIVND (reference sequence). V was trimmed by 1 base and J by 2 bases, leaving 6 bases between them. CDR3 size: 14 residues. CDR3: CASSIGQGNQPQHF. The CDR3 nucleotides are TGTGCCAGTAGTATAGGACAGGGCAATCAGCCCCAGCATTTT.

CDR3 sequence reads: CSAGTDEQFF. DNA for the CDR3: TGCAGTGCTGGAACAGATGAGCAGTTCTTC. The J gene is TRBJ2-1, the V gene TRBV20-1, with no clear D. The germline CDR1 and CDR2 sequences are DFQATT and SNEGSKA (reference sequence). This CDR3 region has 10 residues. Trimming took off 5 bases at V and 8 bases at J, with 7 bases between the two ends.

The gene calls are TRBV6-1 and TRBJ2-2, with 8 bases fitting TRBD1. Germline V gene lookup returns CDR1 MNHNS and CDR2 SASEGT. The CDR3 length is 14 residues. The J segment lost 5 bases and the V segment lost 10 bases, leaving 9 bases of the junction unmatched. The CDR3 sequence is CAIRPGQGTGELFF. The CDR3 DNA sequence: TGTGCCATCAGGCCCGGACAGGGAACCGGGGAGCTGTTTTTT.

Here the CDR3 DNA reads TGCGCCAGCAGCGTGAGGGGCGGGGGCGCCGGGCAGACCCAGTACTTC. Protein sequence: CASSVRGGGAGQTQYF. This chain uses TRBV5-1 with TRBJ2-5; a weak D match, TRBD2 (7 bases). There are 16 residues in the CDR3. Trimming cost V 4 bases and J 6 bases, with 22 bases left between them. Germline values: CDR1 SGHRS, CDR2 YFSETQ.

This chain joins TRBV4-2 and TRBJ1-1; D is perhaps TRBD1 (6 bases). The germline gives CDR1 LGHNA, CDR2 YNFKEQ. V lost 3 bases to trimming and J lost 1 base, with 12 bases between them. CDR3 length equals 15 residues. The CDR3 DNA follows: TGTGCCAGCAGCCAGGCGGGGGCCGAGAACACTGAAGCTTTCTTT. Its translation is CASSQAGAENTEAFF.

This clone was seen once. CDR3 DNA: TGTGCCAGCAGCTTAGTTCTAGCGGAGCAGTTCTTC. It codes for CASSLVLAEQFF. The rearrangement joins TRBV7-2 to TRBJ2-1, with D possibly matching TRBD2 (6 bases). This CDR3 has 12 residues. V dropped 1 base and J dropped 10 bases, with 8 bases sitting between them. CDR1 and CDR2 (germline): SGHTA, FQGNSA.

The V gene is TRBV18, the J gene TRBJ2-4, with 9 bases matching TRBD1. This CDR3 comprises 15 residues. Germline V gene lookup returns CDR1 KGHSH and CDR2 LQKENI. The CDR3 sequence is CATRAGQGSLDIQYF. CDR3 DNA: TGTGCTACAAGGGCCGGACAGGGGAGTTTAGACATTCAGTACTTC.

CDR3 bases: TGTGCCTGGAGTTCGGACAGGATGATTGGGGAAACCGGGGAGCTGTTTTTT. Translated, it gives CAWSSDRMIGETGELFF. The chain couples TRBV30 to TRBJ2-2; 7 positions match TRBD1. CDR1 GTSNPN and CDR2 SVGIG come from the germline V gene (reference sequence). The junction had 14 bases not matched to a gene; V was cut back by 2 bases and J by 5 bases. There are 17 residues in the CDR3.

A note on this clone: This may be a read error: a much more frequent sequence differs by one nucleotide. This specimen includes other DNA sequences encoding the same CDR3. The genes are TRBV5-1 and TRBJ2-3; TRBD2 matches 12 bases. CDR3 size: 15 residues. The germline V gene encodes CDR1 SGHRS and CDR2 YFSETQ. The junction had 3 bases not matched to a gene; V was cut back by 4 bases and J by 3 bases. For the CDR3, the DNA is TGCGCCAGCAGCCCGGGACTAGCGGGTACAGATACGCAGTATTTT. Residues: CASSPGLAGTDTQYF.

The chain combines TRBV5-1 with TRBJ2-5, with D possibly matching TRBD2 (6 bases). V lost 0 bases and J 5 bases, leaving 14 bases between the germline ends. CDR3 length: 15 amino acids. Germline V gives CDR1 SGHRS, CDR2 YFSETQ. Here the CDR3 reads CASSLGQGGGETQYF. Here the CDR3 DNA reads TGCGCCAGCAGCTTGGGGCAGGGAGGCGGGGAGACCCAGTACTTC.

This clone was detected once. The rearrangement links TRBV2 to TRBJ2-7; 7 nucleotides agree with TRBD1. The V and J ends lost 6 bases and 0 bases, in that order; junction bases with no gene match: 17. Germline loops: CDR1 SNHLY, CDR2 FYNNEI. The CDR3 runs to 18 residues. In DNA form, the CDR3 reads TGTGCCAGCAGAAAACCGGGACAGTTAACCCAGAGCTCCTACGAGCAGTACTTC. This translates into CASRKPGQLTQSSYEQYF.

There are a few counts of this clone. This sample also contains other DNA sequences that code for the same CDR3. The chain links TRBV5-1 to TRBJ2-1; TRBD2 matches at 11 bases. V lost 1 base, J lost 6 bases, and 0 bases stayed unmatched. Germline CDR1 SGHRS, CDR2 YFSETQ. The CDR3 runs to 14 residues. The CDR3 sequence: CASSLTSGSNEQFF. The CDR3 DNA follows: TGCGCCAGCAGCTTGACTAGCGGGAGCAATGAGCAGTTCTTC.

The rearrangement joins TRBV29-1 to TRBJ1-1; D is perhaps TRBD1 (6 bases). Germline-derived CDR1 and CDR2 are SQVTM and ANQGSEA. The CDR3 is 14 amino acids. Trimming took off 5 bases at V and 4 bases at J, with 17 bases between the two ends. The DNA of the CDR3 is TGCAGCGTTACAGGTTCGGGGGCGGCCACTGAAGCTTTCTTT. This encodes CSVTGSGAATEAFF.

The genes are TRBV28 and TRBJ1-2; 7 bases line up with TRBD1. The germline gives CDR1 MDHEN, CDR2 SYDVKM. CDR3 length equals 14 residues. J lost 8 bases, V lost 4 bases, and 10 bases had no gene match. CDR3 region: CASSSYTGDKGYTF. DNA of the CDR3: TGTGCCAGCAGTTCCTATACAGGGGATAAGGGCTACACCTTC.

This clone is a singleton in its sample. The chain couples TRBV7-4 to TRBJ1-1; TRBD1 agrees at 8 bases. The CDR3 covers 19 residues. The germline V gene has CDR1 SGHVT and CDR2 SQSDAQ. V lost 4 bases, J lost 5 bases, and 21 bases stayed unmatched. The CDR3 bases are TGTGCCAGCAGCTCCCCCGGGGCGAACGTGGGGACAGGTGGTACTGAAGCTTTCTTT. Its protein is CASSSPGANVGTGGTEAFF. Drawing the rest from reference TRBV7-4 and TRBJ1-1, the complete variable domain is GAGVSQSPRYKVAKRGRDVALRCDSISGHVTLYWYRQTLGQGSEVLTYSQSDAQRDKSGRPSGRFSAERPERSVSTLKIQRTEQGDSAVYLCASSSPGANVGTGGTEAFFGQGTRLTVV.

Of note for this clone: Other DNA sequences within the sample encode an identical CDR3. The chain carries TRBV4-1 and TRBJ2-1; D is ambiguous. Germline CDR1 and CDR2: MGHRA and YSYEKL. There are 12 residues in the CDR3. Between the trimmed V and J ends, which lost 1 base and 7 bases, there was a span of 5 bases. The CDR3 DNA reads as TGCGCCAGCAGCCAAGTTTCGAATGAGCAGTTCTTC. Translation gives CASSQVSNEQFF.

CDR3 residues: CASSSLGWRSYEQYF. CDR3 nucleotide sequence: TGTGCCAGCAGTTCGCTGGGGTGGAGGTCCTACGAGCAGTACTTC. The chain combines TRBV27 with TRBJ2-7; tentative D call: TRBD2 (5 bases). The CDR3 has 15 residues. Germline V gene lookup returns CDR1 MNHEY and CDR2 SMNVEV (reference sequence). V was shortened by 4 bases and J by 1 base, with 14 bases between the two germline ends.

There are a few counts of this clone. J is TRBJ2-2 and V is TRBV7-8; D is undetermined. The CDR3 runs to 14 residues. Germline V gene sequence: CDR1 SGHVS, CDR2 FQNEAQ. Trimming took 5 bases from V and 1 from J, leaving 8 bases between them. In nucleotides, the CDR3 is TGTGCCAGCAGCAGAAATAAGAACACCGGGGAGCTGTTTTTT. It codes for CASSRNKNTGELFF.

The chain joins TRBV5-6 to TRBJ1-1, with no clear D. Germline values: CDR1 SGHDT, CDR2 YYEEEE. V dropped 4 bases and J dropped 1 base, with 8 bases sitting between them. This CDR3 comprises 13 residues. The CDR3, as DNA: TGTGCCAGCAGCCGAGACCCGAACACTGAAGCTTTCTTT. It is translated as CASSRDPNTEAFF. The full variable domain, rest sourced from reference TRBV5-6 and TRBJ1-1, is DAGVTQSPTHLIKTRGQQVTLRCSPKSGHDTVSWYQQALGQGPQFIFQYYEEEERQRGNFPDRFSGHQFPNYSSELNVNALLLGDSALYLCASSRDPNTEAFFGQGTRLTVV.

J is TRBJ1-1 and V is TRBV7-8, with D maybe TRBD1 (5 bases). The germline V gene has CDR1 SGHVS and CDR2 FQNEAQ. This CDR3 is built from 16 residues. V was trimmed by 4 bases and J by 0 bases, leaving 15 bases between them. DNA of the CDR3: TGTGCCAGCAGCTCCACGCCGGGACCCCTGAACACTGAAGCTTTCTTT. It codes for CASSSTPGPLNTEAFF.

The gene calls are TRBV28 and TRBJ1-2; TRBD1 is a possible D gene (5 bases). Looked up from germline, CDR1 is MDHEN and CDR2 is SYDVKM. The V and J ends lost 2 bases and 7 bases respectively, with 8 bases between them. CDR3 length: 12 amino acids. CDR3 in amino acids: CASSLLGVGYTF. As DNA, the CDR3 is TGTGCCAGCAGTTTACTAGGGGTTGGCTACACCTTC.

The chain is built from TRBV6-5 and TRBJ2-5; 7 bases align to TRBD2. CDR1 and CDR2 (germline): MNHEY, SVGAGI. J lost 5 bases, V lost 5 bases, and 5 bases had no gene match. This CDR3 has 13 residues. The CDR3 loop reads CASSSRGEETQYF. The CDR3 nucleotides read TGTGCCAGCAGTAGTCGGGGGGAGGAGACCCAGTACTTC.

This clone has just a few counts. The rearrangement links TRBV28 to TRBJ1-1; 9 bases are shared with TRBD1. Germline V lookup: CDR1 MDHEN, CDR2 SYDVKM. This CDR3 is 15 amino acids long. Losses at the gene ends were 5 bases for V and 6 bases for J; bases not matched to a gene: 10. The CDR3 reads CASSTPTGGNAEAFF. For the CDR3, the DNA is TGTGCCAGCAGTACCCCGACAGGGGGTAATGCTGAAGCTTTCTTT.

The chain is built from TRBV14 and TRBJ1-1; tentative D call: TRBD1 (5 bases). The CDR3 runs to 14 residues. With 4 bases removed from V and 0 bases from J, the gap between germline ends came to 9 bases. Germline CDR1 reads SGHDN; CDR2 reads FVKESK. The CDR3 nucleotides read TGTGCCAGCAGCCTTGGGGGAGTGAACACTGAAGCTTTCTTT. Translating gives CASSLGGVNTEAFF.